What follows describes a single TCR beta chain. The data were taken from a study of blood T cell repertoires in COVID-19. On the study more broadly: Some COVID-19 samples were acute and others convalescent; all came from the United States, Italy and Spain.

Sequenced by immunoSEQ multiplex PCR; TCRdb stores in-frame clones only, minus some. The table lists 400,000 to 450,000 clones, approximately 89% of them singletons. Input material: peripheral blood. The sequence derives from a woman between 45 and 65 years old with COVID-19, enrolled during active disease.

CDR3 residues: CASSPSVNEKLFF. CDR3 nucleotide sequence: TGTGCCAGCAGCCCATCGGTTAATGAAAAACTGTTTTTT. The rearrangement joins TRBV3-1 (or the pseudogene TRBV3-2) to TRBJ1-4; D gene uncertain. The CDR3 covers 13 residues. From germline, CDR1 is LGHDT and CDR2 YNNKEL (reference sequence). Trimming removed 4 bases from V and 4 bases from J, with 7 bases in between.